The clone carrying this T cell receptor beta chain was seen a handful of times. What it recognizes is unknown. The second PCR ran about 6 to 11 cycles with a sample-barcoded 5' primer and J-beta primers. From the 5' RACE reads, TCRdb called clonotypes with MiXCR, one entry per CDR3 protein. The sample yields about 560,000 distinct CDR3 sequences, approximately 26% seen once. The sample belongs to a study of blood T cells in healthy people across ages. General study results and limits: Donor CMV infection status was unknown, possibly confounding age-related changes in expanded clonotypes.

The V gene's germline CDR1 is SGHRS and CDR2 YFSETQ. This CDR3 spans 15 amino acids. The V end lost 0 bases, the J end lost 1 base, and 9 bases lay between the germline ends. Healthy Russian Caucasian donors spanned ages about 6 to 95 years. Total RNA extracted from each sample amounted to at least 5.5 micrograms. Another study also made use of these data, one on T cells of mothers and their children. That paper adds: In related and unrelated pairs alike, thymic selection shapes TCR recombination output, with inherited differences minor.

This clonotype was obtained from a boy aged 2 to 9 in good health. The J gene is TRBJ2-3, the V gene TRBV5-1; unclear D gene. Sequencing was performed on blood. This chain's CDR3 is CASSLEWPGTDTQYF. DNA for the CDR3: TGCGCCAGCAGCTTGGAATGGCCGGGCACAGATACGCAGTATTTT.